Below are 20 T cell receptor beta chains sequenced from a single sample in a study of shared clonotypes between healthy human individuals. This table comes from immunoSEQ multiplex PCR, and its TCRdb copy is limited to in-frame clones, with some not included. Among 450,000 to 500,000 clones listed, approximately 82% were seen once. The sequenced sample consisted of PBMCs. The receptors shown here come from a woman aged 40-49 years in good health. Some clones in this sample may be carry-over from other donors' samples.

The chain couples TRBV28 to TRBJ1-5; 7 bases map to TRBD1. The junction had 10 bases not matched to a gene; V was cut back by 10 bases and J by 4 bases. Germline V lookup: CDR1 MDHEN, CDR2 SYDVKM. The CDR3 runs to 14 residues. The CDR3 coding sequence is TGTGCCACCAATCCGACAGGGCAGAATCAGCCCCAGCATTTT. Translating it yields CATNPTGQNQPQHF.

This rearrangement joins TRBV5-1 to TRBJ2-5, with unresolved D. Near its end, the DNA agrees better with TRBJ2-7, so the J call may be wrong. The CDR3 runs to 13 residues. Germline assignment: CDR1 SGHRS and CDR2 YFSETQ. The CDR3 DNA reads TGCGCCAGCAGCTTGGCAGCTAACTACGAGCAGTACTTC. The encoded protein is CASSLAANYEQYF.

This chain's CDR3 is CASGLLGPGPLKQPQHF. The CDR3 nucleotides read TGTGCTAGTGGTCTCCTGGGGCCCGGACCCTTAAAACAGCCCCAGCATTTT. The chain carries TRBV12-5 and TRBJ1-5; TRBD1 is a possible D gene (5 bases). V lost 5 bases and J 7 bases, leaving 24 bases between the germline ends. The CDR3 extends over 17 amino acids. Germline V gene lookup returns CDR1 LGHNT and CDR2 FRNRAP.

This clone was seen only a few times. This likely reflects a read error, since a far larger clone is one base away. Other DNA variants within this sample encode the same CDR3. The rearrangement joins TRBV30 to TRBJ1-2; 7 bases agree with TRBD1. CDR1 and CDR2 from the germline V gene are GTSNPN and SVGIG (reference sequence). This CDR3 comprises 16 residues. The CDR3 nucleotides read TGCGCCTGGAGTGTCAACCCACAGGGGACTCACTATGGCTACACCTTC. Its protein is CAWSVNPQGTHYGYTF. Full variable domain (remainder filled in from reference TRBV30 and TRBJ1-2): SQTIHQWPATLVQPVGSPLSLECTVEGTSNPNLYWYRQAAGRGLQLLFYSVGIGQISSEVPQNLSASRPQDRQFILSSKKLLLSDSGFYLCAWSVNPQGTHYGYTFGSGTRLTVV.

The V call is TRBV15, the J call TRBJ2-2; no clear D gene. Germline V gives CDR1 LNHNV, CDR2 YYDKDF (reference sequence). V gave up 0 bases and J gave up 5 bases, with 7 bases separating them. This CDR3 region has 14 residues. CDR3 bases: TGTGCCACCAGCAGAGATTTGTTTACCGGGGAGCTGTTTTTT. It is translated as CATSRDLFTGELFF.

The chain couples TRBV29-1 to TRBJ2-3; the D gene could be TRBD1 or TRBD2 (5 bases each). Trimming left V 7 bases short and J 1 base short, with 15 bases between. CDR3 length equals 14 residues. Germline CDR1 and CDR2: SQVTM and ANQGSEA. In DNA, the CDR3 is TGCAGCGCCGAGGTTACGGGGCGCACAGATACGCAGTATTTT. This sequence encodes CSAEVTGRTDTQYF.

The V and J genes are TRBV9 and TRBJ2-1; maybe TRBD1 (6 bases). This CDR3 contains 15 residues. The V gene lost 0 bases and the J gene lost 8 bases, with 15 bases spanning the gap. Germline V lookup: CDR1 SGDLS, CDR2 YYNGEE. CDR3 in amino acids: CASSVGARGLDEQFF. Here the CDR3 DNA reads TGTGCCAGCAGCGTAGGAGCGAGGGGGTTGGATGAGCAGTTCTTC.

The DNA of the CDR3 is TGTGCCAGCAGCGGACTGTTGAGCAATCAGCCCCAGCATTTT. This translates into CASSGLLSNQPQHF. This rearrangement joins TRBV28 to TRBJ1-5, with D hard to call. The germline V gene has CDR1 MDHEN and CDR2 SYDVKM. Trimming pared 6 bases from V and 1 base from J, leaving 10 bases between. The CDR3 extends over 14 amino acids.

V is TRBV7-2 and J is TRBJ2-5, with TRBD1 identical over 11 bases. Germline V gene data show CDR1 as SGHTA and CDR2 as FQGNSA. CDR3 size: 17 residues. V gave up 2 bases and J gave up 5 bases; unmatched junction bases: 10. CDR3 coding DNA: TGTGCCAGCAGCTTACTGGGGCGGACAGGGGGCCATGAGACCCAGTACTTC. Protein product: CASSLLGRTGGHETQYF.

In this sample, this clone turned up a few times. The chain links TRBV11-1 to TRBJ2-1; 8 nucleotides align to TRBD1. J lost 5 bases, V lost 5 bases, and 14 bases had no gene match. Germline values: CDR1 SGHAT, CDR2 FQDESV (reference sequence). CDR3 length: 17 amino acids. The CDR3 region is CASSIGTGGYPDNEQFF. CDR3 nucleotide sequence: TGTGCCAGCAGCATAGGGACAGGTGGCTACCCGGACAATGAGCAGTTCTTC.

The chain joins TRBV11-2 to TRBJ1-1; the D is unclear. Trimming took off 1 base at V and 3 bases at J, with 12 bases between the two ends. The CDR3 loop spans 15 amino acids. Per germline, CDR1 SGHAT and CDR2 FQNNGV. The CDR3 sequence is CASSLGWEAYTEAFF. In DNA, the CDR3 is TGTGCCAGCAGCTTAGGGTGGGAGGCGTACACTGAAGCTTTCTTT.

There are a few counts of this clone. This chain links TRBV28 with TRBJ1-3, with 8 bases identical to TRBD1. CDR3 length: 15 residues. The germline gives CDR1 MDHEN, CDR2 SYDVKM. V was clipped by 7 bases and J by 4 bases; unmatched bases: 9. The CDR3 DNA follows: TGTGCCAGCACCCTTACAACAGGGGGGGGAAACACCATATATTTT. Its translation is CASTLTTGGGNTIYF.

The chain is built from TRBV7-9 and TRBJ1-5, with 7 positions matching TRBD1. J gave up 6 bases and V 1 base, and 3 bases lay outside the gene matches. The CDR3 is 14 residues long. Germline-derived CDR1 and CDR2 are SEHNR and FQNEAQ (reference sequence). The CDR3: CASSLDRGLQPQHF. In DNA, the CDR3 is TGTGCCAGCAGCTTAGACAGGGGTCTTCAGCCCCAGCATTTT.

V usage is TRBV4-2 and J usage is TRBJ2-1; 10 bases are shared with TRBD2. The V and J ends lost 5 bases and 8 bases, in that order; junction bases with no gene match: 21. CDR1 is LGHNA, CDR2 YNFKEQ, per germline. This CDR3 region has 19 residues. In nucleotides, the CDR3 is TGTGCCAGCAGCAACCGGGACCTCAGACTAGCGGGCTTCGAGGATGAGCAGTTCTTC. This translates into CASSNRDLRLAGFEDEQFF.

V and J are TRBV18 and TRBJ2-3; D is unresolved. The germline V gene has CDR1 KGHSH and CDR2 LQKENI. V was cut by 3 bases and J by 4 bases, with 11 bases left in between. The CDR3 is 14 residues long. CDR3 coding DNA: TGTGCCAGCTCACCGGCCAGCTTAGCAGATACGCAGTATTTT. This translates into CASSPASLADTQYF.

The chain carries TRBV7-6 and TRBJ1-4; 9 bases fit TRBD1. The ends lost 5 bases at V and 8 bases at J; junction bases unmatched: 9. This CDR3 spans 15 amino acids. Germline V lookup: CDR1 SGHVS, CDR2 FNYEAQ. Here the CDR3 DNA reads TGTGCCAGCAGCCCTCGGACAGGGGCAGGGGAAAAACTGTTTTTT. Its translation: CASSPRTGAGEKLFF.

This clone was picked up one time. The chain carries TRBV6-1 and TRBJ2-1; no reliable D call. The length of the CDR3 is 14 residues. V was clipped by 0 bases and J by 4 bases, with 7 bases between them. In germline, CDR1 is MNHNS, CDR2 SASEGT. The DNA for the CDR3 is TGTGCCAGCAGTGAAGCGCCCGGTTACAATGAGCAGTTCTTC. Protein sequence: CASSEAPGYNEQFF.

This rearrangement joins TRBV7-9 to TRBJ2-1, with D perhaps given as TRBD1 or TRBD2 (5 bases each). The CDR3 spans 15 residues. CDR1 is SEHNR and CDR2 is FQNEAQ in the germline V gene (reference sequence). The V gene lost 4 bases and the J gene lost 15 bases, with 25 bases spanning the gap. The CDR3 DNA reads TGTGCCAGCAGCTCCCAAATGACCGGGACGATAAAGTCGTTCTTC. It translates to CASSSQMTGTIKSFF.

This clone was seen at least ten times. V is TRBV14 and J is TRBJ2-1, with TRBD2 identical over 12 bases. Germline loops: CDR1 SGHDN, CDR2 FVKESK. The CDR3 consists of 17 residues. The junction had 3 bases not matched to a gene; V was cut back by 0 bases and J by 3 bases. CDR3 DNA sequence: TGTGCCAGCAGCCAAGATTGGACTAGCGGGAACTACAATGAGCAGTTCTTC. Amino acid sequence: CASSQDWTSGNYNEQFF.

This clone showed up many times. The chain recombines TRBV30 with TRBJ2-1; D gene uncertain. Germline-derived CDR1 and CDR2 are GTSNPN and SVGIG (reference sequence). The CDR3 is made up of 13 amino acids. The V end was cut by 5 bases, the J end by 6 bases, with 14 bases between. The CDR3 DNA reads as TGTGCCTGGTCCGCCGGTCCGCCCAATGAGCAGTTCTTC. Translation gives CAWSAGPPNEQFF.